The 25 T cell receptor beta chains below all came from one sample that was sequenced in a study of radiotherapy plus CTLA-4 blockade in lung cancer. The data were produced by immunoSEQ multiplex PCR, yet TCRdb's version contains in-frame clones alone and is incomplete. The sample consists of tens of thousands of clones, about 80% of them appearing once. Sequencing used peripheral blood, obtained from a patient treated with radiotherapy plus ipilimumab. The receptors originated from a human donor with non-small cell lung cancer who had stable disease on radiotherapy plus ipilimumab.

The chain links TRBV9 to TRBJ1-6; 7 positions match TRBD1. V shed 4 bases and J 5 bases; nucleotides not matched to a gene: 3. The germline gives CDR1 SGDLS, CDR2 YYNGEE. The CDR3 spans 14 residues. CDR3 region: CASSFGQDNSPLHF. The CDR3 DNA reads as TGTGCCAGCAGCTTTGGACAGGATAATTCACCCCTCCACTTT.

This clone was seen only once. The chain links TRBV19 to TRBJ1-1, with D perhaps matching TRBD1 (6 bases). There are 16 residues in the CDR3. V shed 6 bases and J shed 0 bases, with 17 bases lying between them. Germline assignment: CDR1 LNHDA and CDR2 SQIVND (reference sequence). The CDR3 protein is CASSKQTRGLNTEAFF. CDR3 bases: TGTGCCAGTAGCAAGCAGACCAGGGGTTTGAACACTGAAGCTTTCTTT.

The chain uses TRBV30 and TRBJ2-2, with D tentatively TRBD2 (5 bases). The CDR3 is 15 amino acids. V lost 0 bases and J lost 4, with 12 bases in between. Germline CDR1 is GTSNPN and CDR2 is SVGIG (reference sequence). DNA for the CDR3: TGTGCCTGGAGTGTCGGGGTGGCGGCCACCGGGGAGCTGTTTTTT. It encodes CAWSVGVAATGELFF.

In this sample, this clone turned up a few times. This chain uses TRBV4-1 with TRBJ2-1, with TRBD1 as a possible D gene (5 bases). The V end was cut by 3 bases, the J end by 7 bases, with 13 bases between. Germline V gene lookup returns CDR1 MGHRA and CDR2 YSYEKL. The CDR3 extends over 14 amino acids. The CDR3 region is CASSQGPAGNEQFF. The DNA of the CDR3 is TGCGCCAGCAGCCAGGGTCCGGCAGGGAATGAGCAGTTCTTC.

CDR3 loop: CASSLTGSAYEQYF. For the CDR3, the DNA is TGTGCCAGCAGCCTAACAGGAAGCGCCTACGAGCAGTACTTC. V gene TRBV5-8 combines with J gene TRBJ2-7; perhaps TRBD1 as D (5 bases). The germline V and J ends were trimmed by 4 bases and 2 bases, with 13 bases remaining between them. CDR1 is SGHTS, CDR2 YDEGEE, per germline. The CDR3 consists of 14 residues.

This chain links TRBV19 with TRBJ1-2, with D uncertain. The germline V and J ends were trimmed by 7 bases and 4 bases, with 13 bases remaining between them. Germline loops: CDR1 LNHDA, CDR2 SQIVND (reference sequence). The CDR3 extends over 13 amino acids. CDR3 in amino acids: CASTSTPIYGYTF. CDR3 DNA sequence: TGTGCCAGTACCTCGACACCTATCTATGGCTACACCTTC.

Details on this clone: The same CDR3 is also encoded by other DNA sequences in this sample. This chain joins TRBV9 and TRBJ1-6; D might be TRBD1 (6 bases). V lost 0 bases and J 6 bases, leaving 16 bases between the germline ends. Germline V gene data show CDR1 as SGDLS and CDR2 as YYNGEE. This CDR3 region has 17 residues. The CDR3: CASSVDDRPRFNSPLHF. The DNA of the CDR3 is TGTGCCAGCAGCGTAGACGACAGGCCCCGCTTTAATTCACCCCTCCACTTT.

This clone was counted only a few times. The chain is built from TRBV5-1 and TRBJ1-3; no clear D. The CDR3 is 14 amino acids. Per the germline V gene, CDR1 is SGHRS and CDR2 is YFSETQ. Trimming pared 4 bases from V and 0 bases from J, leaving 8 bases between. This chain's CDR3 is CASSGVPSGNTIYF. CDR3 DNA: TGCGCCAGCAGCGGTGTGCCCTCTGGAAACACCATATATTTT.

This chain uses TRBV19 with TRBJ2-2; either TRBD1 or TRBD2 may supply D (5 bases each). The length of the CDR3 is 14 residues. The germline V gene encodes CDR1 LNHDA and CDR2 SQIVND (reference sequence). Trimming cost V 5 bases and J 0 bases, with 7 bases left between them. In DNA form, the CDR3 reads TGTGCCAGTAGTGGGACCGCGAACACCGGGGAGCTGTTTTTT. Its protein is CASSGTANTGELFF.

CDR3 DNA sequence: TGTGCCAGCTCACTCGGGACGGCCCAGAGATCGCAGTATTTT. Its translation: CASSLGTAQRSQYF. The V gene is TRBV18, the J gene TRBJ2-3, with D perhaps assigned TRBD1 or TRBD2 (5 bases each). V dropped 4 bases and J dropped 10 bases, with 18 bases sitting between them. Germline V lookup: CDR1 KGHSH, CDR2 LQKENI. The CDR3 has 14 amino acids. The whole variable domain, remainder taken from reference TRBV18 and TRBJ2-3, is NAGVMQNPRHLVRRRGQEARLRCSPMKGHSHVYWYRQLPEEGLKFMVYLQKENIIDESGMPKERFSAEFPKEGPSILRIQQVVRGDSAAYFCASSLGTAQRSQYFGPGTRLTVL.

The J gene is TRBJ2-7, the V gene TRBV7-2; 8 nucleotides agree with TRBD1. Germline V gene data show CDR1 as SGHTA and CDR2 as FQGNSA. The CDR3 length is 13 residues. J was trimmed by 7 bases and V by 4 bases; bases with no gene match: 6. In DNA form, the CDR3 reads TGTGCCAGCAGCTCATACGACAGGGGAGAGCAGTACTTC. Translation gives CASSSYDRGEQYF.

The rearrangement uses TRBV29-1 and TRBJ2-7; 8 bases line up with TRBD1. V gave up 6 bases and J gave up 5 bases; unmatched junction bases: 15. CDR1 SQVTM and CDR2 ANQGSEA come from the germline V gene. This CDR3 is 15 amino acids long. The CDR3 is CSVGSIMTGEHEQYV. The CDR3 DNA reads TGCAGCGTCGGGAGTATAATGACAGGGGAACACGAGCAGTACGTC.

The genes are TRBV7-8 and TRBJ2-2; the D gene is possibly TRBD1 (5 bases). V was pared by 5 bases and J by 4 bases, with 8 bases between. Germline CDR1 and CDR2: SGHVS and FQNEAQ. The CDR3 is made up of 13 amino acids. CDR3 amino acids: CASSLRVTGELFF. The CDR3 DNA sequence: TGTGCCAGCAGCCTCAGGGTCACCGGGGAGCTGTTTTTT.

The rearrangement joins TRBV5-6 to TRBJ1-5; TRBD1 matches 12 bases. The CDR3 is made up of 16 amino acids. Germline CDR1 and CDR2: SGHDT and YYEEEE. V was clipped by 0 bases and J by 6 bases; unmatched bases: 4. The chain's CDR3 is CASSLAGTGGGQPQHF. DNA of the CDR3: TGTGCCAGCAGCTTGGCCGGGACAGGGGGCGGTCAGCCCCAGCATTTT.

This clone came up a few times. The chain uses TRBV14 and TRBJ2-5; 9 bases are shared with TRBD1. The V segment lost 8 bases and the J segment 7 bases; nucleotides outside the gene matches: 14. The CDR3 contains 15 residues. The germline gives CDR1 SGHDN, CDR2 FVKESK. The CDR3 region is CASGPQGAVRGTQYF. The CDR3 region has the DNA TGTGCCAGCGGCCCACAGGGGGCAGTTCGGGGGACCCAGTACTTC.

V usage is TRBV18 and J usage is TRBJ2-3; D is undetermined. Germline values: CDR1 KGHSH, CDR2 LQKENI. The CDR3 contains 14 residues. The V end lost 3 bases, the J end lost 4 bases, and 11 bases lay between the germline ends. CDR3 nucleotides: TGTGCCAGCTCACCCCGCGGCAGCGCAGATACGCAGTATTTT. It encodes CASSPRGSADTQYF.

The chain is built from TRBV7-9 and TRBJ1-5; tentatively, D is TRBD1 (5 bases). The germline V gene encodes CDR1 SEHNR and CDR2 FQNEAQ (reference sequence). CDR3 length: 15 amino acids. V was trimmed by 1 base and J by 7 bases, leaving 14 bases between them. This CDR3 reads CASSLEPGIGQPQHF. In DNA, the CDR3 is TGTGCCAGCAGCTTAGAGCCAGGGATCGGGCAGCCCCAGCATTTT.

The chain joins TRBV19 to TRBJ2-1, with TRBD1 identical over 8 bases. Germline V gives CDR1 LNHDA, CDR2 SQIVND (reference sequence). J was trimmed by 5 bases and V by 3 bases; bases with no gene match: 6. This CDR3 region has 15 residues. The DNA of the CDR3 is TGTGCCAGTAGTATCGCCAGGGGGCTCGACAATGAGCAGTTCTTC. Translated, it gives CASSIARGLDNEQFF.

V is TRBV7-6 and J is TRBJ2-7; TRBD1 matches 11 bases. V gave up 1 base and J gave up 5 bases; unmatched junction bases: 4. Germline CDR1 reads SGHVS; CDR2 reads FNYEAQ. The CDR3 is 15 residues long. The chain's CDR3 is CASSLEDRGLNEQYF. The CDR3 DNA is TGTGCCAGCAGCTTAGAGGACAGGGGGCTGAACGAGCAGTACTTC.

V and J are TRBV7-9 and TRBJ1-4; D is ambiguous. This CDR3 is 13 amino acids long. Germline values: CDR1 SEHNR, CDR2 FQNEAQ (reference sequence). The ends were cut back, 7 bases at V and 8 bases at J, with 14 bases in the middle. The DNA of the CDR3 is TGTGCCAGCACCCCCGGACGTCTAGAAAAACTGTTTTTT. Translated: CASTPGRLEKLFF. Full variable domain (missing parts from reference TRBV7-9 and TRBJ1-4): DTGVSQNPRHKITKRGQNVTFRCDPISEHNRLYWYRQTLGQGPEFLTYFQNEAQLEKSRLLSDRFSAERPKGSFSTLEIQRTEQGDSAMYLCASTPGRLEKLFFGSGTQLSVL.

The J gene is TRBJ1-3, the V gene TRBV25-1; D is ambiguous. V lost 6 bases and J lost 0, with 9 bases in between. The CDR3 has 14 residues. Per germline, CDR1 MGHDK and CDR2 SYGVNS. CDR3 amino acids: CASSGLISGNTIYF. As DNA, the CDR3 is TGTGCCAGCAGCGGGTTGATCTCTGGAAACACCATATATTTT.

The genes are TRBV7-2 and TRBJ1-1, with D unclear. With 6 bases removed from V and 3 bases from J, the gap between germline ends came to 20 bases. Germline CDR1 is SGHTA and CDR2 is FQGNSA. CDR3 length: 16 residues. CDR3 coding DNA: TGTGCCAGCAGTCCACCGGTTAAGGGTGGGGACACTGAAGCTTTCTTT. Amino acid sequence: CASSPPVKGGDTEAFF. Variable domain in full (rest from reference TRBV7-2 and TRBJ1-1): GAGVSQSPSNKVTEKGKDVELRCDPISGHTALYWYRQSLGQGLEFLIYFQGNSAPDKSGLPSDRFSAERTGGSVSTLTIQRTQQEDSAVYLCASSPPVKGGDTEAFFGQGTRLTVV.

This chain joins TRBV7-2 and TRBJ1-1, with 7 bases identical to TRBD1. V lost 5 bases, J lost 1 base, and 13 bases stayed unmatched. Germline V gene sequence: CDR1 SGHTA, CDR2 FQGNSA. The CDR3 totals 17 residues. Here the CDR3 DNA reads TGTGCCAGCAGCATGATGACTACAGGGGTTCAGAACACTGAAGCTTTCTTT. Protein: CASSMMTTGVQNTEAFF. Full variable domain (missing parts from reference TRBV7-2 and TRBJ1-1): GAGVSQSPSNKVTEKGKDVELRCDPISGHTALYWYRQSLGQGLEFLIYFQGNSAPDKSGLPSDRFSAERTGGSVSTLTIQRTQQEDSAVYLCASSMMTTGVQNTEAFFGQGTRLTVV.

The chain recombines TRBV5-1 with TRBJ2-1, with D perhaps being TRBD1 or TRBD2 (5 bases each). The CDR3 covers 16 residues. Per the germline V gene, CDR1 is SGHRS and CDR2 is YFSETQ. Trimming took off 3 bases at V and 1 base at J, with 14 bases between the two ends. As DNA, the CDR3 is TGCGCCAGCAGCTCGGGGTCGGGGCGTTCCTACAATGAGCAGTTCTTC. Amino acid sequence: CASSSGSGRSYNEQFF.

This chain uses TRBV6-4 with TRBJ2-3; 8 bases are shared with TRBD2. In germline, CDR1 is MRHNA, CDR2 SNTAGT. V lost 6 bases to trimming and J lost 4 bases; unmatched junction nucleotides: 9. The CDR3 is 15 amino acids. The DNA for the CDR3 is TGTGCCAGCAGCGAGGTAGCGGGGACGTCAGATACGCAGTATTTT. Amino acid sequence: CASSEVAGTSDTQYF.